This TCR beta chain was captured in a study of blood T cell repertoires in COVID-19 (dated by TCRdb to 2020 to 2022). With respect to the entire study: Samples from collaborators originated in the United States, Italy and Spain and spanned both the acute and convalescent phases of COVID-19. The sample metadata nearly always contained a de-identified subject ID, COVID-19 status, age in years and sex. The prospective study material was composed of cDNA or gDNA derived from T cells, B-cell-depleted T cells, or PBMCs. Where available, HLA class I and class II types were taken from metadata supplied by the sample provider and were not determined by assay-based typing. Deeply sampled blood TCRbeta repertoires from subjects exposed to, actively infected with, or recovered from COVID-19 were included in the dataset. Samples were obtained from the ongoing ImmuneRACE study (first 160 participants) and from 1,254 subjects provided by 6 global collaborators. The repertoires were released in a freely available public database meant as a resource for research on the immune response to SARS-CoV-2.

In the case of this clone: This clone's antigen is unknown. Base qualities were left out, and no much larger clone turns up one base away.

TCRbeta CDR3 regions were amplified from genomic DNA using the immunoSEQ Assay, a bias-controlled multiplex PCR. Per the original workflow: Within the assay, amplification of reference gene primers was used to estimate how many nucleated cells each sample contained. To quantify the absolute abundance of each unique TCRbeta CDR3 rearrangement, sequence reads were collapsed and filtered. For each sample, productive Simpson clonality was calculated as the square root of Simpson's diversity index across productive rearrangements. This immuneACCESS table, as held by TCRdb, lists in-frame sequences with V and J called but not all clones. Of the missing ones, under half trace to an unresolved V gene in checked studies; the others have no known cause. V and J calls plus clone size are reproduced from that table; the DNA served to infer D and trimming. This sample gives about 66,000 clones in total; 86% of them show up just once. The top ten clones comprise more than 6.5% of the sample.

For CDR1 and CDR2, the germline V gene lists SGHRS and YFSETQ. From V the trimming removes 0 bases and from J it removes 0 bases, while the gene matches leave 6 bases of the junction unaccounted for. The CDR3 numbers 16 residues from cysteine through phenylalanine. The CDR3 DNA has 48 bases and is translated from base 1. Summary of the overall study and its limitations: Clinical and demographic metadata were provided uncurated, with the amount varying by source and participant.

Each collaborating institution followed its own protocols to collect whole blood in K2EDTA tubes. Collaborator samples were shipped for TCRbeta analysis as frozen whole blood, isolated PBMCs, or DNA extracted from either sample type. The rearranged chain carries TRBV5-1 and TRBJ2-7, and TRBD1 aligns with 7 junction nucleotides. The TCR comes from a middle-aged man with active COVID-19. Input material: peripheral blood. CDR3 sequence: CASSLAGQKSSYEQYF. The DNA is TGCGCCAGCAGCTTGGCGGGACAGAAGAGCTCCTACGAGCAGTACTTC.